These T cell receptor beta chains were read from a single sample in a study of cytomegalovirus exposure and HLA in healthy donors. Generated by immunoSEQ multiplex PCR, the TCRdb table keeps only in-frame clones and is missing some. The table has some 200,000 clones, 75% to 90% seen once. The source material was PBMCs. The receptors shown here come from a woman under 30 in good health and CMV-seronegative. Each CDR3 is given with its conserved first and last residue. The order of the fields is V gene, D gene, clone size, J gene, CDR3 DNA, CDR3 protein. A D gene is named only where the DNA matches it firmly. Size tells how often a clone was seen (once, few, many) or the class of an expanded clone, and some rows leave it out.

TRBV4-1	.	.	TRBJ1-6	TGCGCCAGCAGCCGGAAAACACAGAGCTCCTATAATTCACCCCTCCACTTT	CASSRKTQSSYNSPLHF
TRBV11-3	TRBD1	.	TRBJ1-4	TGTGCCAGCAGCCAGGGACAGGGTGATTTGGAAAAACTGTTTTTT	CASSQGQGDLEKLFF
TRBV27	.	.	TRBJ2-2	TGTGCCAGCAGTTTAGTGGGGGGACGGAACACCGGGGAGCTGTTTTTT	CASSLVGGRNTGELFF
TRBV7-9	.	.	TRBJ2-7	TGTTCCAGCAGCTCAACTCCTAGAGGACAGCCTGTTTCCTACGAGCAGTACTTC	CSSSSTPRGQPVSYEQYF
TRBV27	TRBD2	once	TRBJ2-1	TGTGCCAGCAGTTTAAGGACTAGCGGTTACAATGAGCAGTTCTTC	CASSLRTSGYNEQFF
TRBV2	TRBD1	.	TRBJ1-2	TGTGCCAGCAGATCGACAGGGGGTTTCTATGGCTACACCTTC	CASRSTGGFYGYTF
TRBV5-4	TRBD2	.	TRBJ2-7	TGTGCCAGCAGTCCACGGACTAGCGGGAGGACCGAGCAGTACTTC	CASSPRTSGRTEQYF
TRBV2	.	.	TRBJ2-7	TGTGCCAGCGAGAATGCTTGGGGCAGGGTAAGCGAGCAGTACTTC	CASENAWGRVSEQYF
TRBV5-1	.	once	TRBJ2-5	TGCGCCAGCAGCTCAAAGACAGGTCTGGGGGAGACCCAGTACTTC	CASSSKTGLGETQYF
TRBV2	TRBD2	.	TRBJ2-5	TGTGCCAGCAGTGAGGGACTAGCGGGAGGAAGAGGTCAAGAGACCCAGTACTTC	CASSEGLAGGRGQETQYF
TRBV4-2	.	.	TRBJ2-6	TGTGCCAGCAGCCAAGGACTTACCTACTCTGGGGCCAACGTCCTGACTTTC	CASSQGLTYSGANVLTF
TRBV6-1	.	once	TRBJ1-2	TGTGCCAGCAGTGAATGGGCAGGGGAAAGGTCTGGCTACACCTTC	CASSEWAGERSGYTF
TRBV30	.	.	TRBJ2-4	TGTGCCTGGAGTACCCCCCTCCTATTAGCCAAAAACATTCAGTACTTC	CAWSTPLLLAKNIQYF
TRBV4-1	.	.	TRBJ2-4	TGCGCCAGCAGCGGCGTGGGAGGTGGAACCAAAAACATTCAGTACTTC	CASSGVGGGTKNIQYF
TRBV5-6	TRBD1	.	TRBJ2-7	TGTGCCAGCAGCCGCCGGGACAGCCTACCCTACGAGCAGTACTTC	CASSRRDSLPYEQYF
TRBV6-6	.	.	TRBJ1-1	TGTGCCAGCAGTGACATAGGGGCGAACACTGAAGCTTTCTTT	CASSDIGANTEAFF
TRBV5-1	TRBD2	.	TRBJ2-3	TGCGCCAGCAGCTCGAGCGGGGGGTCAGCAGATACGCAGTATTTT	CASSSSGGSADTQYF
TRBV29-1	TRBD2	.	TRBJ2-7	TGCAGCGTCTCCTCCGGGACTAGAGACTCGCAGTACTTC	CSVSSGTRDSQYF
TRBV9	.	.	TRBJ2-2	TGTGCCAGCAGCGCCCAAGGGGGAGGGTTCACCGGGGAGCTGTTTTTT	CASSAQGGGFTGELFF
TRBV7-9	.	.	TRBJ2-1	TGTGCCACAGAAGCAGCGGGCTACAATGAGCAGTTCTTC	CATEAAGYNEQFF
TRBV7-2	.	.	TRBJ2-7	TGTGCCAGCAGCTTAGGAGTCATCTACGAGCAGTACTTC	CASSLGVIYEQYF
TRBV5-4	.	.	TRBJ2-1	TGTGCCAGCAGCTCGATAAACGGCAATGAGCAGTTCTTC	CASSSINGNEQFF
TRBV27	TRBD2	.	TRBJ2-1	TGTGCCAGCAGTGGGCCAGGGACTAGCGGACACAATGAGCAGTTCTTC	CASSGPGTSGHNEQFF
TRBV11-3	.	.	TRBJ2-7	TGTGCCAGCAGCTCGGCAGGATACCGCTATTACGAGCAGTACTTC	CASSSAGYRYYEQYF
TRBV7-2	.	once	TRBJ2-1	TGTGCCAGCAGCTTAGACCCGACTGAATACAATGAGCAGTTCTTC	CASSLDPTEYNEQFF
TRBV7-8	TRBD1	.	TRBJ2-6	TGTGCCAGCAGCTCTGACAGGGGCCCTGGGGCCAACGTCCTGACTTTC	CASSSDRGPGANVLTF
TRBV2	TRBD1	.	TRBJ1-5	TGTGCCAGCAGGGGGACAGCTTATAGCAATCAGCCCCAGCATTTT	CASRGTAYSNQPQHF
TRBV27	TRBD2	.	TRBJ2-1	TGTGCCAGCAGTTTATCCGGGGGGGTAGGGCAGTTCTTC	CASSLSGGVGQFF
TRBV9	TRBD2	once	TRBJ2-1	TGTGCCAGCAGCGCTAGCGGGAACTACAATGAGCAGTTCTTC	CASSASGNYNEQFF
TRBV28	TRBD1	.	TRBJ1-4	TGTGCCACCCCGACAGGGTACGATGAAAAACTGTTTTTT	CATPTGYDEKLFF
TRBV4-3	.	.	TRBJ2-7	TGCGCCAGCAGCCAAGGTGCCAGGGACTACGAGCAGTACTTC	CASSQGARDYEQYF
TRBV6-1	.	.	TRBJ2-7	TGTGCCAGCAGTGAAGCGCTGGCGGATCCCTACGAGCAGTACTTC	CASSEALADPYEQYF
TRBV2	TRBD1	.	TRBJ2-7	TGTGCCAGCAACAGAGGGGACAGGGGTTACGAGCAGTACTTC	CASNRGDRGYEQYF